The next 5 T cell receptor beta chains were all read from a single sample in a study of blood T cell repertoires in COVID-19. The table came from immunoSEQ multiplex PCR; TCRdb's copy has only in-frame clones and leaves some out. In the table there are about 260,000 clones, about 90% of which are singletons. The sequencing sample was made of peripheral blood. These receptors all come from a woman in her twenties or thirties with COVID-19, enrolled during active disease.

The chain uses TRBV28 and TRBJ1-5, with 11 nucleotides matching TRBD1. V lost 3 bases to trimming and J lost 8 bases; unmatched junction nucleotides: 6. This CDR3 is built from 15 residues. Per the germline V gene, CDR1 is MDHEN and CDR2 is SYDVKM. The CDR3: CASSFRTGGMKPQHF. For the CDR3, the DNA is TGTGCCAGCAGTTTCCGGACAGGGGGCATGAAGCCCCAGCATTTT.

The CDR3 DNA sequence: TGTGCCAGCAGCAAATCAGGGACAGCTTACGAGCAGTACTTC. Translated: CASSKSGTAYEQYF. V and J are TRBV7-2 and TRBJ2-7; TRBD1 matches 7 bases. CDR1 is SGHTA, CDR2 FQGNSA, per germline. CDR3 length: 14 amino acids. The V segment lost 5 bases and the J segment 4 bases; nucleotides outside the gene matches: 8.

This clone was detected a few times. In DNA, the CDR3 is TGTGCCAGCAGTGGCAGACCGGGACAGCGATACAATGAGCAGTTCTTC. It translates to CASSGRPGQRYNEQFF. This chain links TRBV2 with TRBJ2-1, with 7 bases fitting TRBD1. Unmatched junction bases numbered 10, after V lost 4 bases and J lost 4 bases. CDR3 length: 16 residues. Germline V gives CDR1 SNHLY, CDR2 FYNNEI.

This sequence joins TRBV6-2 or TRBV6-3 and TRBJ1-4; D is undetermined. The germline gives CDR1 MNHEY, CDR2 SVGEGT. The CDR3 has 15 residues. V was shortened by 6 bases and J by 5 bases, with 16 bases between the two germline ends. The CDR3 region is CASSPPGLGNEKLFF. CDR3 bases: TGTGCCAGCAGCCCCCCGGGATTGGGCAATGAAAAACTGTTTTTT.

The CDR3 coding sequence is TGTGCCATCAGTGAGTTGGGCAGGGCCTCCCTCTCTGGGGCCAACGTCCTGACTTTC. Translated, it gives CAISELGRASLSGANVLTF. V is TRBV10-3 and J is TRBJ2-6, with a tentative D call TRBD1 (5 bases). Germline V gives CDR1 ENHRY, CDR2 SYGVKD. Between the trimmed V and J ends, which lost 1 base and 0 bases, there was a span of 16 bases. The CDR3 totals 19 residues.